This T cell receptor beta chain was observed in a study of T cell responses to AZD1222 COVID-19 vaccine. Findings and caveats of the study: A rise in Spike-specific TCR breadth and depth followed two AZD1222 doses. The span of vaccine-associated CD4 TCRs extended across spike, with dominance at 160-218 and 743-854.

About this clone itself: What it binds is unknown.

Produced via immunoSEQ multiplex PCR; TCRdb's table is partial and in-frame only. The sample consists of more than 120,000 clones, about 92% of them appearing once. CDR1 is SGHVS and CDR2 is FQNEAQ in the germline V gene. Trimming removed 2 bases from V and 5 bases from J; junction bases left unmatched: 5. The CDR3 runs to 14 residues. The chain is built from TRBV7-8 and TRBJ2-7; 8 bases line up with TRBD2. Here the sequenced sample was peripheral blood, taken 28 days after the second AZD1222 dose. The TCR sequence derives from an adult who received the AZD1222 COVID-19 vaccine. The CDR3 DNA is TGTGCCAGCAGCTTAAGTAGCGGGGCCAACGAGCAGTACTTC. Translation gives CASSLSSGANEQYF.